This T cell receptor beta chain was recovered during a study of blood T cells in healthy people across ages. On this clonotype: Its target is unknown.

The use of a sample-barcoded 5' primer and a J-beta primer mix characterized a second PCR of 7 to 11 cycles. Each CDR3 protein gets one entry after TCRdb re-called the 5' RACE reads with MiXCR. The sample has some 1.5 million distinct CDR3 sequences; about 28% are singletons. Samples had at least 7 million PBMCs isolated from them. Overall study findings and caveats: The fall in TCR beta diversity per million T cells was roughly linear with age. Naive and antigen-experienced cells could not be conclusively compared, given unsorted PBMCs.

Input material: blood. The sequence was collected from a woman aged 25 to 39 in good health.

The CDR3 region has the DNA TGCGCCAGCAGCCAAGATCAGGTGTATCAGGGCAATGAGCAGTTCTTC. It codes for CASSQDQVYQGNEQFF. The V call is TRBV4-3, the J call TRBJ2-1, with D perhaps TRBD1 (5 bases). CDR3 length: 16 amino acids. V was shortened by 0 bases and J by 6 bases, with 15 bases between the two germline ends. Germline lookup yields CDR1 LGHNA and CDR2 YSLEER.